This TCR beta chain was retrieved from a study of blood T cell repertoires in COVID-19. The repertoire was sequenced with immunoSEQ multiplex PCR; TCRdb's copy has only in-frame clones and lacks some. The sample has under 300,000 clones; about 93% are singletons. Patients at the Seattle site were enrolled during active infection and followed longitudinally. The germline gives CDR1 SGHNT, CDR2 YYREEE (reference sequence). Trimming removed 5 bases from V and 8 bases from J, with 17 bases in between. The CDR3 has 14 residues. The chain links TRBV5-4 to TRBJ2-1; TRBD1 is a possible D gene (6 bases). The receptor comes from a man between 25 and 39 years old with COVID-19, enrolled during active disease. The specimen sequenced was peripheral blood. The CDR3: CASRGDTGRDEQFF. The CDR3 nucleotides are TGTGCCAGCAGGGGGGACACGGGACGGGATGAGCAGTTCTTC.